One and the same sample provided the 29 T cell receptor beta chains below, sequenced in a study of human T cells and chemical hapten exposure. Indicated time point: patch test 1, 2 weeks after DPC sensitization. The treatment denotes: therapeutic diphenylcyclopropenone sensitization with weekly scalp DPC. One entry per CDR3 protein results from TCRdb running MiXCR on the RACE reads. The table has around 74,000 distinct CDR3 sequences, approximately 35% seen once. This material consisted of whole blood, taken in connection with sensitization to the hapten diphenylcyclopropenone (DPC). Receptors originate from a man in his forties with alopecia areata. Some clones in this sample may be carry-over from other donors' samples.

This clonotype was recorded a few times. The CDR3 DNA is TGTGCCAGCAGCTTAGCGGGGACTAGCGGGAGAGTGACCCAGTACTTC. This gives the protein CASSLAGTSGRVTQYF. This chain connects TRBV7-8 to TRBJ2-5; 14 positions agree with TRBD2. Germline V CDR1 and CDR2: SGHVS, FQNEAQ. This CDR3 region has 16 residues. The junction had 4 bases not matched to a gene; V was cut back by 0 bases and J by 7 bases.

This chain connects TRBV28 to TRBJ2-5, with TRBD2 matching 8 bases. The CDR3 spans 14 residues. With 5 bases clipped from V and 5 bases from J, the junction kept 7 bases outside the gene matches. In germline, CDR1 is MDHEN, CDR2 SYDVKM. CDR3 in amino acids: CASSTLSGGETQYF. DNA for the CDR3: TGTGCCAGCAGTACCCTCTCGGGAGGGGAGACCCAGTACTTC.

This clonotype was found a few times. The genes are TRBV7-2 and TRBJ1-1; tentatively, D is TRBD1 (6 bases). Between the trimmed V and J ends, which lost 1 base and 2 bases, there was a span of 11 bases. This CDR3 contains 15 residues. Germline V gene lookup returns CDR1 SGHTA and CDR2 FQGNSA. CDR3 sequence (DNA): TGTGCCAGCAGCTTAGGGGACACCTCTAACACTGAAGCTTTCTTT. The encoded protein is CASSLGDTSNTEAFF.

This clonotype showed up just a few times. The rearrangement joins TRBV24-1 to TRBJ2-5, with 8 bases identical to TRBD2. CDR3 length: 13 residues. V dropped 8 bases and J dropped 5; count of bases not matched to a gene: 6. CDR1 is KGHDR, CDR2 SFDVKD, per germline. In DNA, the CDR3 is TGTGCCACCAAGCGGGGGCCGGGGGAGACCCAGTACTTC. It encodes CATKRGPGETQYF.

This clonotype was picked up a small number of times. The chain links TRBV2 to TRBJ1-5; 11 nucleotides line up with TRBD1. From germline, CDR1 is SNHLY and CDR2 FYNNEI. V shed 7 bases, J shed 5 bases, and the junction held 4 bases outside the gene matches. This CDR3 comprises 14 residues. CDR3: CASNRDRGDQPQHF. The CDR3 DNA follows: TGTGCCAGCAACAGGGACAGGGGGGATCAGCCCCAGCATTTT.

The table lists this clonotype with a count of one. The chain employs TRBV10-2 and TRBJ1-3, with D maybe TRBD1 (6 bases). This CDR3 is built from 14 residues. With 2 bases removed from V and 4 bases from J, the gap between germline ends came to 9 bases. CDR1 is WSHSY and CDR2 is SAAADI in the germline V gene. CDR3 sequence (DNA): TGCGCCAGCAGTGAGACAGGGAGAGGAAACACCATATATTTT. Protein product: CASSETGRGNTIYF.

This chain links TRBV29-1 with TRBJ2-1; D remains unclear. Trimming left V 3 bases short and J 1 base short, with 7 bases between. Looked up from germline, CDR1 is SQVTM and CDR2 is ANQGSEA. CDR3 size: 13 residues. CDR3 coding DNA: TGCAGCGTTGACACGGTATCCTACAATGAGCAGTTCTTC. Its translation: CSVDTVSYNEQFF.

This chain connects TRBV24-1 to TRBJ2-2; possible D gene TRBD1, 5 bases. The CDR3 is 12 residues long. Trimming removed 7 bases at V and 5 bases at J, with 7 bases between. CDR1 and CDR2 from the germline V gene are KGHDR and SFDVKD. This chain's CDR3 is CATRAGTGELFF. The CDR3 coding sequence is TGTGCCACCAGGGCAGGGACCGGGGAGCTGTTTTTT.

The chain links TRBV7-9 to TRBJ2-1; the D gene is possibly TRBD2 (6 bases). This CDR3 has 15 amino acids. CDR1 is SEHNR and CDR2 is FQNEAQ in the germline V gene (reference sequence). The V end was cut by 5 bases, the J end by 0 bases, with 11 bases between. The CDR3 reads CASSPGLRSYNEQFF. The CDR3 nucleotides read TGTGCCAGCAGCCCGGGACTCCGCTCCTACAATGAGCAGTTCTTC.

This chain connects TRBV7-2 to TRBJ2-7; 7 nucleotides agree with TRBD1. Germline V gene lookup returns CDR1 SGHTA and CDR2 FQGNSA. CDR3 length equals 14 residues. J was trimmed by 2 bases and V by 5 bases; bases with no gene match: 6. CDR3 protein: CASSRRGQTYEQYF. DNA of the CDR3: TGTGCCAGCAGCCGAAGGGGACAGACCTACGAGCAGTACTTC.

The chain combines TRBV6-5 with TRBJ2-3; tentatively, D is TRBD1 (6 bases). The CDR3 runs to 13 residues. V was cut by 6 bases and J by 3 bases, with 10 bases left in between. The V gene's germline CDR1 is MNHEY and CDR2 SVGAGI. The CDR3 DNA reads TGTGCCAGCAGGTTCAGGGGAACAGATACGCAGTATTTT. It specifies CASRFRGTDTQYF.

This clonotype showed up just a few times. The V and J genes are TRBV2 and TRBJ2-3; D is possibly TRBD1 or TRBD2 (5 bases each). V lost 4 bases to trimming and J lost 7 bases, with 18 bases between them. The V gene's germline CDR1 is SNHLY and CDR2 FYNNEI. The CDR3 covers 15 residues. The CDR3 spells CASSVNMGTGNTQYF. In DNA form, the CDR3 reads TGTGCCAGCAGTGTAAACATGGGGACGGGAAATACGCAGTATTTT.

The V call is TRBV9, the J call TRBJ2-3; D uncertain. Germline CDR1 is SGDLS and CDR2 is YYNGEE. The CDR3 is made up of 13 amino acids. V lost 4 bases to trimming and J lost 8 bases, with 14 bases between them. CDR3 residues: CASSSHSAGTQYF. The CDR3, as DNA: TGTGCCAGCAGCTCACACAGCGCAGGTACGCAGTATTTT. Variable domain in full (rest from reference TRBV9 and TRBJ2-3): DSGVTQTPKHLITATGQRVTLRCSPRSGDLSVYWYQQSLDQGLQFLIQYYNGEERAKGNILERFSAQQFPDLHSELNLSSLELGDSALYFCASSSHSAGTQYFGPGTRLTVL.

This chain links TRBV6-2 or TRBV6-3 with TRBJ2-3; 14 nucleotides agree with TRBD2. Germline CDR1 MNHEY, CDR2 SVGEGT. J lost 0 bases, V lost 6 bases, and 11 bases had no gene match. The CDR3 runs to 19 residues. CDR3 in DNA: TGTGCCAGCAGGAGGGGGACTAGCGGGAGTTCGTTCAGCACAGATACGCAGTATTTT. This encodes CASRRGTSGSSFSTDTQYF.

The chain uses TRBV28 and TRBJ1-6; tentative D call: TRBD1 (5 bases). CDR1 and CDR2 from the germline V gene are MDHEN and SYDVKM. Trimming cost V 3 bases and J 4 bases, with 13 bases left between them. This CDR3 contains 16 residues. This CDR3 is CASSFPGTVYNSPLHF. In nucleotides, the CDR3 is TGTGCCAGCAGTTTCCCGGGGACCGTTTATAATTCACCCCTCCACTTT.

This chain uses TRBV5-8 with TRBJ2-3; 7 nucleotides match TRBD1. Looked up from germline, CDR1 is SGHTS and CDR2 is YDEGEE. CDR3 length equals 14 residues. V lost 4 bases to trimming and J lost 0 bases; unmatched junction nucleotides: 2. The CDR3 bases are TGTGCCAGCAGCATGACAGGGAGCACAGATACGCAGTATTTT. Translated, it gives CASSMTGSTDTQYF. The full variable domain, completed using reference TRBV5-8 and TRBJ2-3, is EAGVTQSPTHLIKTRGQQATLRCSPISGHTSVYWYQQALGLGLQFLLWYDEGEERNRGNFPPRFSGRQFPNYSSELNVNALELEDSALYLCASSMTGSTDTQYFGPGTRLTVL.

The chain employs TRBV12-3 or TRBV12-4 and TRBJ2-3, with TRBD1 identical over 11 bases. The CDR3 runs to 14 residues. V gave up 4 bases and J gave up 14 bases; unmatched junction bases: 11. CDR3 sequence reads: CASSSGTGGWLLYF. DNA for the CDR3: TGTGCCAGCAGTTCCGGGACAGGGGGTTGGTTGTTGTATTTT.

This rearrangement joins TRBV7-9 to TRBJ1-4, with D unclear. In germline, CDR1 is SEHNR, CDR2 FQNEAQ (reference sequence). CDR3 length: 12 amino acids. Trimming removed 3 bases at V and 8 bases at J, with 7 bases between. Here the CDR3 reads CASSFGQEKLFF. Written as DNA, the CDR3 is TGTGCCAGCAGCTTTGGGCAGGAAAAACTGTTTTTT.

This chain connects TRBV20-1 to TRBJ2-5; D is possibly TRBD2 (5 bases). Germline CDR1 reads DFQATT; CDR2 reads SNEGSKA (reference sequence). The germline V and J ends were trimmed by 6 bases and 2 bases, with 13 bases remaining between them. The CDR3 contains 13 residues. The DNA for the CDR3 is TGCAGTGCCCTGATCAGCGGACAAGAGACCCAGTACTTC. This translates into CSALISGQETQYF.

This rearrangement joins TRBV20-1 to TRBJ1-4; D ambiguous. The CDR3 consists of 15 residues. The V gene lost 6 bases and the J gene lost 6 bases, with 20 bases spanning the gap. Germline CDR1 is DFQATT and CDR2 is SNEGSKA (reference sequence). For the CDR3, the DNA is TGCAGTGCCCACGGACCGCCTCCGGGCGATGAAAAACTGTTTTTT. Translated: CSAHGPPPGDEKLFF.

This clonotype has a handful of counts. The genes are TRBV10-3 and TRBJ2-5, with TRBD1 matching 11 bases. The ends lost 7 bases at V and 3 bases at J; junction bases unmatched: 4. CDR3 size: 14 residues. Germline assignment: CDR1 ENHRY and CDR2 SYGVKD. CDR3 sequence: CAIMPGQGEETQYF. CDR3 DNA sequence: TGTGCCATCATGCCGGGACAGGGGGAAGAGACCCAGTACTTC.

The V gene is TRBV18, the J gene TRBJ2-4, with 10 bases aligning to TRBD2. CDR3 length: 21 residues. From germline, CDR1 is KGHSH and CDR2 LQKENI. V was clipped by 5 bases and J by 8 bases; unmatched bases: 27. This chain's CDR3 is CASSRRAPDPGLASSGDIQYF. DNA of the CDR3: TGTGCCAGCTCAAGACGGGCTCCCGACCCGGGACTAGCGAGCAGCGGAGACATTCAGTACTTC.

This clonotype was seen only a few times. The chain is built from TRBV10-3 and TRBJ2-7, with D unresolved. The length of the CDR3 is 11 residues. CDR1 is ENHRY, CDR2 SYGVKD, per germline. Trimming took 3 bases from V and 6 from J, leaving 6 bases between them. This CDR3 reads CAISELREQYF. The DNA for the CDR3 is TGTGCCATCAGTGAACTCCGCGAGCAGTACTTC.

The table lists this clonotype with a few counts. The chain uses TRBV27 and TRBJ2-7; no reliable D call. From germline, CDR1 is MNHEY and CDR2 SMNVEV (reference sequence). V lost 3 bases, J lost 5 bases, and 11 bases lay in between. The CDR3 sequence is 13 residues long. The CDR3 nucleotides are TGTGCCAGCAGTTTGGGCGTGGGGAACGAGCAGTACTTC. Amino acid sequence: CASSLGVGNEQYF.

The J gene is TRBJ2-2, the V gene TRBV12-3 or TRBV12-4, with TRBD2 matching over 8 bases. Trimming removed 3 bases from V and 0 bases from J; junction bases left unmatched: 3. This CDR3 has 16 amino acids. This CDR3 reads CASSFSGLANTGELFF. In nucleotides, the CDR3 is TGTGCCAGCAGTTTTTCGGGACTAGCGAACACCGGGGAGCTGTTTTTT.

There are a few counts of this clonotype. The chain couples TRBV20-1 to TRBJ2-7; 9 bases line up with TRBD2. Germline loops: CDR1 DFQATT, CDR2 SNEGSKA (reference sequence). Trimming at V came to 4 bases and at J to 3 bases, leaving 7 bases not matched to a gene. The CDR3 consists of 14 residues. The CDR3 is CSATPTSGSYEQYF. CDR3 nucleotides: TGCAGTGCTACTCCGACTAGCGGTAGCTACGAGCAGTACTTC.

The chain combines TRBV7-2 with TRBJ2-3; D possibly corresponds to TRBD1 (6 bases). CDR1 SGHTA and CDR2 FQGNSA come from the germline V gene. CDR3 length: 16 amino acids. V was pared by 0 bases and J by 3 bases, with 13 bases between. Written as DNA, the CDR3 is TGTGCCAGCAGCTTAGCGCTGGGGGCTTTGACAGATACGCAGTATTTT. As protein: CASSLALGALTDTQYF. The full variable domain, in which reference TRBV7-2 and TRBJ2-3 provide the parts outside the CDR3, is GAGVSQSPSNKVTEKGKDVELRCDPISGHTALYWYRQSLGQGLEFLIYFQGNSAPDKSGLPSDRFSAERTGGSVSTLTIQRTQQEDSAVYLCASSLALGALTDTQYFGPGTRLTVL.

This clonotype has at least ten counts. The chain links TRBV20-1 to TRBJ1-5; tentative D call: TRBD1 (6 bases). V lost 0 bases, J lost 0 bases, and 9 bases lay in between. In germline, CDR1 is DFQATT, CDR2 SNEGSKA (reference sequence). The CDR3 extends over 15 amino acids. In DNA, the CDR3 is TGCAGTGCTAGAGAGCTACAGGGTAGCAATCAGCCCCAGCATTTT. Its translation is CSARELQGSNQPQHF.

Here the CDR3 DNA reads TGTGCCAGCAGCTCACAGATTAACTATGGCTACACCTTC. It encodes CASSSQINYGYTF. V and J are TRBV7-2 and TRBJ1-2; D is uncertain. Per germline, CDR1 SGHTA and CDR2 FQGNSA. The CDR3 spans 13 residues. The V gene lost 4 bases and the J gene lost 1 base, with 7 bases spanning the gap.